This TCR beta chain was documented in a study of technical replicates of blood from a few donors. Looked up from germline, CDR1 is SGHNT and CDR2 is YYREEE (reference sequence). CDR3 length: 15 residues. The germline V and J ends were trimmed by 1 base and 0 bases, with 8 bases remaining between them. Clones were read by immunoSEQ multiplex PCR, and TCRdb kept only the in-frame ones, dropping some. The sample lists just under 60,000 clones, roughly 91% occurring once. This receptor was identified in a human donor in good health. Some clones in this sample may be carry-over from other donors' samples. The gene calls are TRBV5-4 and TRBJ1-3; D not certain. The sample consisted of PBMCs. In nucleotides, the CDR3 is TGTGCCAGCAGCTTGTCCGGGTACTCTGGAAACACCATATATTTT. Protein product: CASSLSGYSGNTIYF.